The following is a T cell receptor beta chain sequence with its context. This specimen comes from a study of blood T cell repertoires in COVID-19. The V end lost 5 bases, the J end lost 1 base, and 14 bases lay between the germline ends. The CDR3 sequence is 15 residues long. The germline V gene has CDR1 LNHDA and CDR2 SQIVND (reference sequence). The repertoire was sequenced with immunoSEQ multiplex PCR; TCRdb's copy has only in-frame clones and lacks some. The sample carries 250,000 to 300,000 clones, 75% to 90% recorded once. The sample comprised peripheral blood. V gene TRBV19 combines with J gene TRBJ1-2; a weak D match, TRBD1 (6 bases). This sequence was found in a woman in her 50s who had recovered from COVID-19. Here the CDR3 DNA reads TGTGCCAGTAGTCCCCTGTGGACAGTTAACTATGGCTACACCTTC. It yields the protein CASSPLWTVNYGYTF.